Sequencing of this TCR beta chain was carried out in a study of Tregs in tolerant kidney transplant recipients. Background on the study: The nonmyeloablative bone marrow transplants came from related graft donors, with transient mixed chimerism.

The CDR3 covers 14 residues. The germline gives CDR1 MDHEN, CDR2 SYDVKM. The V end lost 2 bases, the J end lost 0 bases, and 7 bases lay between the germline ends. About this clone: Its antigen is not identified.

Repertoires were generated with immunoSEQ multiplex PCR, while TCRdb's copy carries only in-frame clones and drops some. Among roughly 66,000 clones, around 90% were seen once, and the ten largest hold over 9.5%. Regarding the study as a whole: The small number of patients limits these findings pending further validation. Some patients' samples used different primers over time, so nucleotide sequences weren't comparable. Donor-specific Treg expansion exceeded global Treg expansion in tolerant patients, suggesting antigen drive.

V and J are TRBV28 and TRBJ1-1, with no clear D. This TCR was recovered from a human donor who received a combined kidney and bone marrow transplant. This material consisted of CD8+ T cells from blood, taken before the transplant. CDR3 nucleotides: TGTGCCAGCAGTTTAGGCCAGATGAACACTGAAGCTTTCTTT. Protein product: CASSLGQMNTEAFF.